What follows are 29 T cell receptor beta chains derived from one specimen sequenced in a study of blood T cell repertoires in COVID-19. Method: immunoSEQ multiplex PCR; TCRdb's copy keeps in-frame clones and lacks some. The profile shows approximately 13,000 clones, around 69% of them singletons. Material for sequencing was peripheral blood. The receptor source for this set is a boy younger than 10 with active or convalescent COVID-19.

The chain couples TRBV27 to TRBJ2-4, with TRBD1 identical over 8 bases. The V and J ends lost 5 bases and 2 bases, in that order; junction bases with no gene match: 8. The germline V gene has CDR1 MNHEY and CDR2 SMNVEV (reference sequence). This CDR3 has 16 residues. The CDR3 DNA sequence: TGTGCCAGCAGTCCTACAGGGGGTCGGCCCAAAAACATTCAGTACTTC. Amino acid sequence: CASSPTGGRPKNIQYF.

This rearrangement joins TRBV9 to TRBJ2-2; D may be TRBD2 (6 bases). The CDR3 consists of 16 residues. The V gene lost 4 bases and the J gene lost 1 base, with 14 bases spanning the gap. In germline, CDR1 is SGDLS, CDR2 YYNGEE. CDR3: CASSLRDLRNTGELFF. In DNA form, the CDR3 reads TGTGCCAGCAGCCTCCGGGACTTAAGGAACACCGGGGAGCTGTTTTTT.

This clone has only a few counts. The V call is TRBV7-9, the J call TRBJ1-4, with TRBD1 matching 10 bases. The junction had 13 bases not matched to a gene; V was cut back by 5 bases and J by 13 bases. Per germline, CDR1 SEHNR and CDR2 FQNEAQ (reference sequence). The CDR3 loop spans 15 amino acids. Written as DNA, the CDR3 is TGTGCCAGCAGCCCGACGGGGACAGGGGTTGAGGGACTGTTTTTT. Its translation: CASSPTGTGVEGLFF.

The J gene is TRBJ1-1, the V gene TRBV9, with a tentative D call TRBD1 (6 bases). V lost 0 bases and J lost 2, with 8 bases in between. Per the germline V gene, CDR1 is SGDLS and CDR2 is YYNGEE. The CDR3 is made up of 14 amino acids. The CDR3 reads CASSVEGQNTEAFF. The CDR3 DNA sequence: TGTGCCAGCAGCGTAGAGGGACAAAACACTGAAGCTTTCTTT.

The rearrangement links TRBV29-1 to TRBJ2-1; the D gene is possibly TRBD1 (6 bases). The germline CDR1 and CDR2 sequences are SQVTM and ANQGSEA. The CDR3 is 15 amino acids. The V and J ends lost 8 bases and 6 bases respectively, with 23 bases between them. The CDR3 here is CSPPADRPVCNEQFF. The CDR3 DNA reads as TGCAGCCCCCCCGCCGACAGGCCGGTCTGCAATGAGCAGTTCTTC.

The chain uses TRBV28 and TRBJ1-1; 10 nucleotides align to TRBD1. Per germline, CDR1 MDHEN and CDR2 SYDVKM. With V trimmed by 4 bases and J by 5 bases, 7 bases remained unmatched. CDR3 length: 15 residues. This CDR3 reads CASSSRTGGRTEAFF. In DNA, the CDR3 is TGTGCCAGCAGTTCCCGGACAGGGGGAAGGACTGAAGCTTTCTTT. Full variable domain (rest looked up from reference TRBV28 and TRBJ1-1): DVKVTQSSRYLVKRTGEKVFLECVQDMDHENMFWYRQDPGLGLRLIYFSYDVKMKEKGDIPEGYSVSREKKERFSLILESASTNQTSMYLCASSSRTGGRTEAFFGQGTRLTVV.

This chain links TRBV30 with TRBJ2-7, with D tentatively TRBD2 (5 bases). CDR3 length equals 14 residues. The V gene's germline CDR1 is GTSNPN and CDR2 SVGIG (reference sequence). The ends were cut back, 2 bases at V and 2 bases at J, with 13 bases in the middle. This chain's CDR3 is CAWSIWTLPYEQYF. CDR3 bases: TGTGCCTGGAGTATTTGGACTCTTCCCTACGAGCAGTACTTC.

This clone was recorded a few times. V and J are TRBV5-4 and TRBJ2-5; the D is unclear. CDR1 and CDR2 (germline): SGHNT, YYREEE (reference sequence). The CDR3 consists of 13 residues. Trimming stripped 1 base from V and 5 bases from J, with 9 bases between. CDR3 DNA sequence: TGTGCCAGCAGCTTGTTCCAGGTGGAGACCCAGTACTTC. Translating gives CASSLFQVETQYF.

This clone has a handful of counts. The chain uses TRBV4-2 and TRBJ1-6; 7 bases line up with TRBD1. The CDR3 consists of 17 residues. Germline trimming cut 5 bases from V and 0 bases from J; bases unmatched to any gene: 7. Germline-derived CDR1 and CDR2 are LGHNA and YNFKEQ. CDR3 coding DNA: TGTGCCAGCAGCTCGGGACAGATGAGCTCCTATAATTCACCCCTCCACTTT. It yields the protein CASSSGQMSSYNSPLHF.

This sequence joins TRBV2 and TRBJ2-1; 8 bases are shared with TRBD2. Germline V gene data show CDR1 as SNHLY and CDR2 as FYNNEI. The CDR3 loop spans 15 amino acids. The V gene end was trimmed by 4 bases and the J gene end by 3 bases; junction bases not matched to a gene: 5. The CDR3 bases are TGTGCCAGCAGTGCTGTAGCGGGACTCTACAATGAGCAGTTCTTC. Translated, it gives CASSAVAGLYNEQFF.

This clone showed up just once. The DNA of the CDR3 is TGTGCCTGGAGTTTTCCACCAGGCGAGCAGTACTTC. Translating gives CAWSFPPGEQYF. The chain employs TRBV30 and TRBJ2-7; D not certain. Trimming removed 2 bases from V and 6 bases from J, with 11 bases in between. Germline V gene sequence: CDR1 GTSNPN, CDR2 SVGIG (reference sequence). The CDR3 consists of 12 residues.

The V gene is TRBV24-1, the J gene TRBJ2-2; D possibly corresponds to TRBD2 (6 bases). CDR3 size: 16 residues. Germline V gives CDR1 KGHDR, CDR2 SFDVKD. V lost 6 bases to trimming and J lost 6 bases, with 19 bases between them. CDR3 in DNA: TGTGCCACCAGTAAAACCGGGAGAGGAACACCCGGGGAGCTGTTTTTT. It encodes CATSKTGRGTPGELFF.

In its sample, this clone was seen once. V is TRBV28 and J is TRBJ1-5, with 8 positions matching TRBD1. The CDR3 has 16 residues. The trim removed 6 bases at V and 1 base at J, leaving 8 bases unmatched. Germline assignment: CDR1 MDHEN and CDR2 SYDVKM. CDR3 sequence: CASSSPGQGSNQPQHF. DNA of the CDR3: TGTGCCAGCAGCTCCCCCGGACAGGGAAGCAATCAGCCCCAGCATTTT.

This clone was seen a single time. The CDR3 DNA follows: TGTGCCAGCAGCTGGCGGGGGACAGGGGGCGGAAATGAGCAGTTCTTC. This translates into CASSWRGTGGGNEQFF. The rearrangement joins TRBV28 to TRBJ2-1; 12 positions match TRBD1. CDR1 is MDHEN and CDR2 is SYDVKM in the germline V gene. J was trimmed by 7 bases and V by 6 bases; bases with no gene match: 10. The CDR3 runs 16 residues.

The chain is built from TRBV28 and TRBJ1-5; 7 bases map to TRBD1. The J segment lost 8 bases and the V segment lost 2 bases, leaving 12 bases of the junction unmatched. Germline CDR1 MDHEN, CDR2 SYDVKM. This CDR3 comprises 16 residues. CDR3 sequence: CASSLMVRGFRKPQHF. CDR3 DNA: TGTGCCAGCAGTTTAATGGTCAGGGGGTTTCGTAAGCCCCAGCATTTT.

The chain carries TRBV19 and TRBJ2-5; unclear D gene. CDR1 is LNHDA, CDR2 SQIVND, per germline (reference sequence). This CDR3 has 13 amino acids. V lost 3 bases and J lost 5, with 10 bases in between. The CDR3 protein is CASSMSSSETQYF. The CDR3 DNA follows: TGTGCCAGTAGTATGTCTAGTTCGGAGACCCAGTACTTC.

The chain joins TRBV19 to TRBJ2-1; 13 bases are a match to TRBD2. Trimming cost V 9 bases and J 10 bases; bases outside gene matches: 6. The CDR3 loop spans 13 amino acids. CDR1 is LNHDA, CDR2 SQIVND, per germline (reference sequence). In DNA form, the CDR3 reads TGTGCCAGCGCGACGGGACTAGCGGGAGAGCAGTTCTTC. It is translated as CASATGLAGEQFF.

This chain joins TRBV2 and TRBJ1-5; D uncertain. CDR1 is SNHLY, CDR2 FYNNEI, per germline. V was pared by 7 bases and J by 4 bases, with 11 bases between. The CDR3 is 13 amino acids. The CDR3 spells CASKWNGNQPQHF. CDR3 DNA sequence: TGTGCCAGCAAATGGAACGGGAATCAGCCCCAGCATTTT.

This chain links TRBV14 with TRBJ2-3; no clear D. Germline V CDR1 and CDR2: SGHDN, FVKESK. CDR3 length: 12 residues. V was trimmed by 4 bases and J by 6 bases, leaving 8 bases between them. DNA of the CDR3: TGTGCCAGCAGCCCTCTTCGGGATACGCAGTATTTT. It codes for CASSPLRDTQYF.

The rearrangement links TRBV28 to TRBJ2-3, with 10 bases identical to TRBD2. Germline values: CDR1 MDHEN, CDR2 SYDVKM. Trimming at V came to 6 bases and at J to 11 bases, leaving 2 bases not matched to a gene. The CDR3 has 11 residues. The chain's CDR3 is CASREREGQYF. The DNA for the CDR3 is TGTGCCAGCAGAGAGCGGGAGGGGCAGTATTTT.

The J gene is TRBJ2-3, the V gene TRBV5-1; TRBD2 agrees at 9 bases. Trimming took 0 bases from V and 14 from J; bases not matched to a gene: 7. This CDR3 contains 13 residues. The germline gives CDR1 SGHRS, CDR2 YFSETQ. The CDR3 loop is CASSLAVAGVSYF. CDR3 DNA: TGCGCCAGCAGCTTGGCCGTAGCGGGGGTGTCGTATTTT.

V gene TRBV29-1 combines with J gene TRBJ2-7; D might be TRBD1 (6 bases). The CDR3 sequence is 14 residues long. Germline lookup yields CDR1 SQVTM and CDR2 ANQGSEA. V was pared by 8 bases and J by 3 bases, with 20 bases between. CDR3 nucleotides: TGCAGCTTTAGCCGGGACACCCTTTTCTACGAGCAGTACTTC. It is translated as CSFSRDTLFYEQYF.

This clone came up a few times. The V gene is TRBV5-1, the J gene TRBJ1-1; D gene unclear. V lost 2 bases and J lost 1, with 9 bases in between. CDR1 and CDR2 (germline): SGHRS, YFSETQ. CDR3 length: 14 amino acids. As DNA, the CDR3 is TGCGCCAGCAGCTTTATACAGACGAACACTGAAGCTTTCTTT. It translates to CASSFIQTNTEAFF.

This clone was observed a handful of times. The CDR3 DNA reads TGTGCCAGCAGTTTCCGGACAGTCCAGCCCCAGCATTTT. This codes for CASSFRTVQPQHF. V is TRBV28 and J is TRBJ1-5; tentative D call: TRBD1 (6 bases). This CDR3 has 13 residues. The germline gives CDR1 MDHEN, CDR2 SYDVKM. Trimming took off 3 bases at V and 7 bases at J, with 10 bases between the two ends.

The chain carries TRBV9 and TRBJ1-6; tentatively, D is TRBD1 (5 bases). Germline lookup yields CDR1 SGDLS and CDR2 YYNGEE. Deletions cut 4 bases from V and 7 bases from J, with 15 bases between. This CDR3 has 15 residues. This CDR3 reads CASSPLGGYNSPLHF. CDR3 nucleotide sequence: TGTGCCAGCAGCCCCCTCGGGGGGTACAATTCACCCCTCCACTTT. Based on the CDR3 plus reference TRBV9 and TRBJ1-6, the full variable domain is DSGVTQTPKHLITATGQRVTLRCSPRSGDLSVYWYQQSLDQGLQFLIQYYNGEERAKGNILERFSAQQFPDLHSELNLSSLELGDSALYFCASSPLGGYNSPLHFGNGTRLTVT.

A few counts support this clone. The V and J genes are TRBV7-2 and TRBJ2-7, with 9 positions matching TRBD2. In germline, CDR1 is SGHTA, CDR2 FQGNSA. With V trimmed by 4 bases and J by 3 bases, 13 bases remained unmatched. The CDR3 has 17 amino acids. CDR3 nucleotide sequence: TGTGCCAGCAGCTCACTAGTTTCTAGCGGGATGCTCTACGAGCAGTACTTC. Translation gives CASSSLVSSGMLYEQYF.

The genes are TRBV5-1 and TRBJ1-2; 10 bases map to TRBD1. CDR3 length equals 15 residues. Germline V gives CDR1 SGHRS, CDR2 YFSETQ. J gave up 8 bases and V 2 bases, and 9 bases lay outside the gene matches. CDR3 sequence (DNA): TGCGCCAGCAGCTTCCACCCCGGGACAGGGGACGGCTACACCTTC. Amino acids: CASSFHPGTGDGYTF.

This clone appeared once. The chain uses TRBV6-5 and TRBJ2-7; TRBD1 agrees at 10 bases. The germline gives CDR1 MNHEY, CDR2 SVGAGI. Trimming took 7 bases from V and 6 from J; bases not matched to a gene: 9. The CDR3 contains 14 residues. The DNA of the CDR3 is TGTGCCAGCACCCGGACAGGGGGTGGTAGCGAGCAGTACTTC. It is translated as CASTRTGGGSEQYF.

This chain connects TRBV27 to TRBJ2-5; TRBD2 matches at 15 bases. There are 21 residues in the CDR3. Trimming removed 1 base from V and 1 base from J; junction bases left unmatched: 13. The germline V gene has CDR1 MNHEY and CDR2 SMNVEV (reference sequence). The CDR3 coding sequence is TGTGCCAGCAGTTTATTTAGGGGACTAGCGGGGGGACTTCCGTTCCAAGAGACCCAGTACTTC. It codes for CASSLFRGLAGGLPFQETQYF.